The TCR beta chain under discussion was sequenced for a study of CXCR3-negative and CXCR3-positive naive CD8 T cells. Study-level points and caveats: More hydrophobic TRB CDR3s occurred in CXCR3-positive than in CXCR3-negative naive cells.

The CDR3 runs 12 residues. The germline V gene has CDR1 SGHDT and CDR2 YYEEEE. With respect to this clonotype: Its cognate antigen is unknown.

Libraries were UMI-labeled 5' RACE TRB cDNA. Using the 5' RACE reads, TCRdb records one entry per CDR3 protein without DNA. This table lists tens of thousands of distinct CDR3 sequences. The source is a human donor in good health. Some clones in this sample may be carry-over from other donors' samples. The sample was naive CXCR3+ CD8+ T cells from blood. Noted subset: CD45RO-CCR7+CD27+CD95- naive CD8+ T cells expressing CXCR3 (TNR3+). The chain is built from TRBV5-6 and TRBJ2-3. The CDR3 region is CASSLEADTQYF.